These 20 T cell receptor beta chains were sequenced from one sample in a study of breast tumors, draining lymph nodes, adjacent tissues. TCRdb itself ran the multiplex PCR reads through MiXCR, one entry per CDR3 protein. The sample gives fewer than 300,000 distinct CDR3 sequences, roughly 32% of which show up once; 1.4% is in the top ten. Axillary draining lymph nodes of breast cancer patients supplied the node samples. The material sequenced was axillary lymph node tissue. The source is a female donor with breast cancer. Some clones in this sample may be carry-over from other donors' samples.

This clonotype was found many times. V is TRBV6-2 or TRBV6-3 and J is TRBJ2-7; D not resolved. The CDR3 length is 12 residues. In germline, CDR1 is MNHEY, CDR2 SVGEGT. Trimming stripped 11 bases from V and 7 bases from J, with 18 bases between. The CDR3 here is CASSGLGREQYF. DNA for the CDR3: TGTGCCTCCAGTGGGCTAGGTCGGGAGCAGTACTTC.

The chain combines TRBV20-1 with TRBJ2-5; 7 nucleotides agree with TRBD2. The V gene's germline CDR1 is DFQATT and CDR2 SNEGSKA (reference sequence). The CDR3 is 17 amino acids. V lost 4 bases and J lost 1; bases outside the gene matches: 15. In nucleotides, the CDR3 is TGCAGTGCTACGATGCGTACCGGGACTACCGCCCAAGAGACCCAGTACTTC. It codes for CSATMRTGTTAQETQYF.

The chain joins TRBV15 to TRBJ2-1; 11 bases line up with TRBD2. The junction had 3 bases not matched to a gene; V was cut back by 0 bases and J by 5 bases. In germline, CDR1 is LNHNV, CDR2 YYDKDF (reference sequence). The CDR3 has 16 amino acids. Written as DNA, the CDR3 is TGTGCCACCAGCAGAGAACTAGCGGGAGCACACAATGAGCAGTTCTTC. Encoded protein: CATSRELAGAHNEQFF.

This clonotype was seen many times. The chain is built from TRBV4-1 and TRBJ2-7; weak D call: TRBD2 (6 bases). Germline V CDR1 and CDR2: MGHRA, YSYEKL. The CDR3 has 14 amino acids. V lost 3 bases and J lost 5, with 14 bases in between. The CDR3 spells CASSHAREPDEQYF. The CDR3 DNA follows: TGCGCCAGCAGCCATGCACGGGAGCCCGACGAGCAGTACTTC.

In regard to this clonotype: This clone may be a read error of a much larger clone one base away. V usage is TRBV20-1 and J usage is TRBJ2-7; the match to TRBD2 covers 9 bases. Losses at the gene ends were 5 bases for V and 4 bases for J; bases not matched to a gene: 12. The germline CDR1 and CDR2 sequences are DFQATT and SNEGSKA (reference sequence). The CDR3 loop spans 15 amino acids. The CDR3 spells CSAARGGGGTYEQYF. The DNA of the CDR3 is TGCAGTGCTGCGCGGGGGGGAGGGGGCACGTACGAGCAGTACTTC.

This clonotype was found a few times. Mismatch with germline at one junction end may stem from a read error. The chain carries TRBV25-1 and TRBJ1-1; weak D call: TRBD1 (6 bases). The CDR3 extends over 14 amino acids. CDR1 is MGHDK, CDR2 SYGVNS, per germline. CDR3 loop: CASSARRGQTEAFF. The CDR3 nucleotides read TGTGCCAGTAGTGCGCGAAGGGGACAAACTGAAGCTTTCTTT.

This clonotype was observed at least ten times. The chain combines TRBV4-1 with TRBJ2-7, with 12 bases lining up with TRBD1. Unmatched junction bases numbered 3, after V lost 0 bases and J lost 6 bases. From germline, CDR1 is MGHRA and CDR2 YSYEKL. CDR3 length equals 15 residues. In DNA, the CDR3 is TGCGCCAGCAGCCAAGAGGGACAGGGGGCTGGCGAGCAGTACTTC. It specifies CASSQEGQGAGEQYF.

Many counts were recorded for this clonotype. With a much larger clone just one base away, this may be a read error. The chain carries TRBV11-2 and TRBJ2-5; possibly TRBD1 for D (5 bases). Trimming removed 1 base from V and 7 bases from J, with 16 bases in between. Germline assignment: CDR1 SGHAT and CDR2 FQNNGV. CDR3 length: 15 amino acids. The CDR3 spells CASSLGQDTTGTQYF. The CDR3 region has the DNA TGTGCCAGCAGCTTAGGCCAGGACACCACGGGGACCCAGTACTTC.

CDR3 DNA: TGCAGCTTGGCGGGGACAGACTACAATGAGCAGTTCTTC. The encoded protein is CSLAGTDYNEQFF. This chain joins TRBV29-1 and TRBJ2-1; a possible D gene is TRBD1 (7 bases). The V gene's germline CDR1 is SQVTM and CDR2 ANQGSEA. The CDR3 consists of 13 residues. V lost 8 bases to trimming and J lost 3 bases, with 14 bases between them.

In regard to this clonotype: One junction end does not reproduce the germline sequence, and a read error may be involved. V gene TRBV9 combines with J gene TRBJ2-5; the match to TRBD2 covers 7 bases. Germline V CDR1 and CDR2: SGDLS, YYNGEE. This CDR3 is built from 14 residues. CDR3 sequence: CASPRRMAGETQSF. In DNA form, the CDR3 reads TGTGCCAGTCCTAGAAGGATGGCGGGAGAGACCCAGTCCTTC.

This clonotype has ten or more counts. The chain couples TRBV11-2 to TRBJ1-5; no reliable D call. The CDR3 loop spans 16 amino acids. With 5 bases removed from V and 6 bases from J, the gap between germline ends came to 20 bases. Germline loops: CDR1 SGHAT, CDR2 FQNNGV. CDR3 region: CASSATPRGKGQPQHF. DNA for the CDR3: TGTGCCAGCAGCGCGACCCCTCGAGGGAAAGGTCAGCCCCAGCATTTT.

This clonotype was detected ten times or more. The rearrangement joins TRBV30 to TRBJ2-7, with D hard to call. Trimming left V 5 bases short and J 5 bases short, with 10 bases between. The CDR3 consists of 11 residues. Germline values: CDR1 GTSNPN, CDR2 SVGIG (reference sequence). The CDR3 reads CAWASDHEQYF. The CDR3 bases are TGTGCCTGGGCGTCTGACCACGAGCAGTACTTC. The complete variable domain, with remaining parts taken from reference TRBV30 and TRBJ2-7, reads SQTIHQWPATLVQPVGSPLSLECTVEGTSNPNLYWYRQAAGRGLQLLFYSVGIGQISSEVPQNLSASRPQDRQFILSSKKLLLSDSGFYLCAWASDHEQYFGPGTRLTVT.

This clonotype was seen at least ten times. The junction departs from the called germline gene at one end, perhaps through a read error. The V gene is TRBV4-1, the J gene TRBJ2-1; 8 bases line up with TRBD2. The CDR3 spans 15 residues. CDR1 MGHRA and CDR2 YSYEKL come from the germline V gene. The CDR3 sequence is CASSQVGKREYSRVF. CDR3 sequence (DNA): TGCGCCAGCAGCCAAGTCGGGAAGCGGGAGTATAGTAGAGTCTTC.

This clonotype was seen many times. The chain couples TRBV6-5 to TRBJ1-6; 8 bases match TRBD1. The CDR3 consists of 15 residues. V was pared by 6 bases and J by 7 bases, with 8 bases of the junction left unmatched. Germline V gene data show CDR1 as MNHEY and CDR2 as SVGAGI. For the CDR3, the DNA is TGTGCCAGCAGGAGAGGACAGGGCTGGAATTCACCCCTCCACTTT. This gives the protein CASRRGQGWNSPLHF.

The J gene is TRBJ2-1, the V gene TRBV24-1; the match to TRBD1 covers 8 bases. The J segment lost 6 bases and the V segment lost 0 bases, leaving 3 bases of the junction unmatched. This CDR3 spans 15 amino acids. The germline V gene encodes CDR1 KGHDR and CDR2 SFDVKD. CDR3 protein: CATSDLDTGGNEQFF. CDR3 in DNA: TGTGCCACCAGTGATTTGGACACAGGGGGCAATGAGCAGTTCTTC.

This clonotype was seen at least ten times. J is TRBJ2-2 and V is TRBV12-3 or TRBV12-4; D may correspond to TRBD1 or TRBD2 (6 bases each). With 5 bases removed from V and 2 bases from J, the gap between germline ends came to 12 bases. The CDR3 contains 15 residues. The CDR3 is CASSQKGGNTGELFF. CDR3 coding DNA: TGTGCCAGCAGTCAAAAGGGGGGCAACACCGGGGAGCTGTTTTTT.

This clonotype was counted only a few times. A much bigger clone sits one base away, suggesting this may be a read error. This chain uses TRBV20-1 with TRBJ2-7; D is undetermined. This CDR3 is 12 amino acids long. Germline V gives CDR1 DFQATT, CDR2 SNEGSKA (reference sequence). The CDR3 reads CSAGSYPDEPYF. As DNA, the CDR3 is TGCAGTGCTGGGTCTTATCCCGACGAGCCGTACTTC.

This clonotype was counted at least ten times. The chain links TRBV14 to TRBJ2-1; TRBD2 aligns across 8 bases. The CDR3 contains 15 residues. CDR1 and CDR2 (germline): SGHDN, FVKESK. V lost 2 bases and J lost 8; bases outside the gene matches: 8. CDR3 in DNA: TGTGCCAGCAGCCAAAGAAGAGCGGGAGTCTATGAGCAGTTCTTC. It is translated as CASSQRRAGVYEQFF.

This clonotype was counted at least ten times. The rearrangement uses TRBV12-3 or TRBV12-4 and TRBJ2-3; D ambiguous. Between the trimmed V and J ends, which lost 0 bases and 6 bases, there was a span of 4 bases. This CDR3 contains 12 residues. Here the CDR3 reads CASSLARDTQYF. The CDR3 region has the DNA TGTGCCAGCAGTTTAGCGCGCGATACGCAGTATTTT.

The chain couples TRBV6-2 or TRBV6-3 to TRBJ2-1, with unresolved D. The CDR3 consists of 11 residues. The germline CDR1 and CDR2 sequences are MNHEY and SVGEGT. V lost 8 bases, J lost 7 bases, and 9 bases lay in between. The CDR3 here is CASFSGNEQFF. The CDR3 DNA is TGTGCCAGCTTTAGTGGAAATGAGCAGTTCTTC.